This TCR beta chain emerged from a study of blood T cell repertoires in COVID-19. Data came from immunoSEQ multiplex PCR; TCRdb stores just in-frame clones and leaves some out. The data contain 290,000 or so clones, around 85% of them singletons. The TCR originated in a man in his forties or fifties with active or convalescent COVID-19. Sequences were obtained from peripheral blood.

The CDR3 bases are TGTGCCAGTAGTATAGGCGCGGGGGGCCAGACACAGCATTTT. This gives the protein CASSIGAGGQTQHF. The chain recombines TRBV19 with TRBJ1-5, with D possibly being TRBD1 (6 bases). Trimming pared 1 base from V and 13 bases from J, leaving 17 bases between. Germline V gene lookup returns CDR1 LNHDA and CDR2 SQIVND (reference sequence). This CDR3 comprises 14 residues.